The TCR beta chain described here comes from a study of regulatory T cells in long-lasting Graves disease. Study findings and constraints: Persistent-disease Graves' patients showed less TCR diversity than new cases. Whereas about a thousand public clonotypes were shared by new patients, persistent patients shared more, at a few thousand.

Ten or more counts support this clonotype. Its cognate antigen is unknown. Assembly of TCR beta libraries relied on iRepertoire HTBI primers together with Arm-PCR of CDR3 regions. Each CDR3 protein is one row after TCRdb ran MiXCR on the multiplex PCR reads. Of 450,000 to 700,000 distinct CDR3 sequences listed, approximately 13% are singletons. Noted time point: newly diagnosed GD, antithyroid drugs for less than 3 months. The TCR library was made from RNA extracted from PBMCs. This sample also belongs to another study, concerning T cells in Graves' hyperthyroidism and ophthalmopathy.

Sequencing used peripheral blood mononuclear cells (PBMCs), obtained at new diagnosis, from a patient treated with antithyroid drugs. The receptor was derived from a man aged 25 to 40 with Graves disease.

This chain's CDR3 is CAWSGDSATYEQYF. CDR3 DNA sequence: TGTGCCTGGAGTGGTGATAGCGCGACCTACGAGCAGTACTTC. The chain links TRBV30 to TRBJ2-7; a possible D gene is TRBD2 (5 bases). The CDR3 is 14 residues long. Per germline, CDR1 GTSNPN and CDR2 SVGIG (reference sequence). Trimming removed 1 base at V and 2 bases at J, with 12 bases between. The complete variable domain, with remaining parts taken from reference TRBV30 and TRBJ2-7, reads SQTIHQWPATLVQPVGSPLSLECTVEGTSNPNLYWYRQAAGRGLQLLFYSVGIGQISSEVPQNLSASRPQDRQFILSSKKLLLSDSGFYLCAWSGDSATYEQYFGPGTRLTVT.